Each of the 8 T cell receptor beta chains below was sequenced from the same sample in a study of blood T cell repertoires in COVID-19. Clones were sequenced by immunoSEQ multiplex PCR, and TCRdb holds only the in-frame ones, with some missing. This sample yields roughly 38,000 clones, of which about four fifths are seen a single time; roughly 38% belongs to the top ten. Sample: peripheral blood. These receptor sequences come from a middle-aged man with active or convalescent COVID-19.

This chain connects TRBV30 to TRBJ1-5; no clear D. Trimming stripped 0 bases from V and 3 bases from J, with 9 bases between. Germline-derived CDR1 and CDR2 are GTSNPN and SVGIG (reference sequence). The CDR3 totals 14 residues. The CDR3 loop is CAWSVSLLNQPQHF. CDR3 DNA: TGTGCCTGGAGTGTATCTCTACTCAATCAGCCCCAGCATTTT.

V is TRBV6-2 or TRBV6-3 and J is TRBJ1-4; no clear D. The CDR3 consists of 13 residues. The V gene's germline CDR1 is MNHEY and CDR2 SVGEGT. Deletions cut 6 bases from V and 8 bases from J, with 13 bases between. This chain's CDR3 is CASSPTKMEKLFF. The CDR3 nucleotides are TGTGCCAGCAGCCCGACAAAAATGGAAAAACTGTTTTTT.

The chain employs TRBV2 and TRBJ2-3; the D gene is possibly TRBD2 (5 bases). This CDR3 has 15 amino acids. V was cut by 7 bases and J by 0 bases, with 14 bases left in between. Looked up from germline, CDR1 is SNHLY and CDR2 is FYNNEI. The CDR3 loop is CASKREKFSTDTQYF. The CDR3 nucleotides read TGTGCCAGCAAAAGGGAGAAGTTCAGCACAGATACGCAGTATTTT.

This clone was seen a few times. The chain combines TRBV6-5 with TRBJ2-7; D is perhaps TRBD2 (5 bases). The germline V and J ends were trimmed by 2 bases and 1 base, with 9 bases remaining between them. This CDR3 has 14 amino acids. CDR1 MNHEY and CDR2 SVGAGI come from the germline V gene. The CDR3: CASSYAGSSYEQYF. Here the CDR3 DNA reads TGTGCCAGCAGTTACGCGGGCAGTTCCTACGAGCAGTACTTC.

The CDR3 sequence: CASSEGAGTEKLFF. CDR3 bases: TGTGCCAGCAGTGAAGGGGCAGGTACTGAAAAACTGTTTTTT. This chain joins TRBV6-1 and TRBJ1-4; D gene unclear. The germline V gene encodes CDR1 MNHNS and CDR2 SASEGT. The CDR3 has 14 amino acids. Trimming cost V 1 base and J 7 bases, with 10 bases left between them.

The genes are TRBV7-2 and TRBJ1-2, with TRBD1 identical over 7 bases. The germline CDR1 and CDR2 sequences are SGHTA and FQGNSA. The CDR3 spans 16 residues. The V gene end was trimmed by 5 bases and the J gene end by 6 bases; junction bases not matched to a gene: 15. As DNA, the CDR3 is TGTGCCAGCAGCCCCTCTTCCGACAGGGTTGCGAATGGCTACACCTTC. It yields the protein CASSPSSDRVANGYTF.

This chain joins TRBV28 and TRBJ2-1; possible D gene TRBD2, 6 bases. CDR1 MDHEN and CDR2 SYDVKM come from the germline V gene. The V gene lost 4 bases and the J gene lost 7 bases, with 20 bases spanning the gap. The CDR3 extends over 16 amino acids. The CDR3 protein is CASSSRGRSEKNEQFF. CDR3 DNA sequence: TGTGCCAGCAGTTCGCGGGGAAGGAGTGAGAAAAATGAGCAGTTCTTC.

The CDR3 bases are TGTGCCAGCAGTGGAAAGGCGGGAGGGTTCACCGGGGAGCTGTTTTTT. It translates to CASSGKAGGFTGELFF. The V and J genes are TRBV2 and TRBJ2-2; 9 positions agree with TRBD2. Germline CDR1 is SNHLY and CDR2 is FYNNEI. The CDR3 is 16 amino acids. Trimming at V came to 4 bases and at J to 4 bases, leaving 7 bases not matched to a gene.